This is a list of T cell receptor beta chains from one sample in a study of cytomegalovirus exposure and HLA in healthy donors. Clones were sequenced by immunoSEQ multiplex PCR, and TCRdb holds only the in-frame ones, with some missing. The data contain tens of thousands of clones, approximately 90% of them singletons. The specimen was PBMCs. These receptors were collected from a man aged 18 to 29 in good health and CMV-seronegative. Both conserved end residues are part of each CDR3. The order of the fields is CDR3 length, V gene, CDR3 protein.

15,TRBV11-3,CASSRGSSGGHEQFF
15,TRBV28,CASSLYRGNTGELFF
13,TRBV5-1,CASRGQGPYEQYF
15,TRBV7-9,CASSKWDRDGTEAFF
13,TRBV19,CASSIGMNTEAFF
17,TRBV28,CASSAVRAGINTGELFF
14,TRBV5-1,CASSSGLADNTQYF
15,TRBV6-5,CASRYSGGPIYEQYF
15,TRBV4-2,CASSQAAGVWDTQYF
14,TRBV5-5,CASSLLAGTYEQYF
14,TRBV18,CASSPTESGNTIYF
15,TRBV29-1,CSVEGTGEGDTEAFF
12,TRBV9,CASSVDTSPQYF
19,TRBV9,CASSVATSGGTHHTGELFF
15,TRBV9,CASSRRGGHQETQYF
18,TRBV28,CASSLELAGGTISYEQYF
14,TRBV14,CASSQGGGGYGYTF
16,TRBV7-2,CASSLKTSGGANEQFF
13,TRBV11-3,CASSPGTSDEQFF
14,TRBV14,CASSQTSGSYEQYF
14,TRBV7-3,CASSSGQGPDTQYF
18,TRBV10-3,CAIKRLAGGSAAKNEQFF
15,TRBV6-1,CASSEGTKAIYEQYF
15,TRBV7-9,CASSSLAGGPHEQYF
13,TRBV29-1,CSVVGGRGEKLFF
14,TRBV19,CASTRQGFNTEAFF
13,TRBV5-6,CASSLWRGGELFF
15,TRBV7-6,CASSLGDSLNTEAFF
12,TRBV19,CASSTGGEKLFF
12,TRBV10-3,CAISESTTEQFF
13,TRBV6-6,CASGQSYNSPLHF
19,TRBV5-6,CASSLVTWTGGAGTGELFF
15,TRBV7-2,CASSRWEAMNTEAFF
14,TRBV6-6,CASGGEDSYNEQFF
16,TRBV9,CASSVGLGTSPNEQFF
16,TRBV7-2,CASSLGQATGANVLTF
15,TRBV5-1,CASSARGTQLYGYTF
14,TRBV5-1,CASSGGQGVYEQYF
14,TRBV5-6,CASSPTGEVWGYTF
16,TRBV2,CASSRDFRGLNTEAFF
13,TRBV6-6,CASSYEAGNGYTF
13,TRBV28,CASSLGRVGEQYF
13,TRBV5-1,CASSLAGQGYQYF
15,TRBV6-1,CASSGGQGANYGYTF
14,TRBV19,CASSPLAGLYEQYF
12,TRBV28,CASSLFGDTQYF
16,TRBV4-2,CASSQGVGKNTGELFF
15,TRBV6-1,CASSEGRISTGELFF
16,TRBV7-2,CASSLGPSTSGNTIYF
15,TRBV19,CASSLTGNTAYEQYF
14,TRBV6-5,CASSTGTGIYGYTF
15,TRBV7-6,CASSSLTGSNSPLHF
14,TRBV14,CASSPSGGAHIQYF
15,TRBV4-2,CASSQQAAGSNEQFF